This T cell receptor (beta chain) was identified in a study of human T cells and chemical hapten exposure (dated by TCRdb to the early 2020s). Broadly, across the study: Libraries were combined into a pool for sequencing, and differences in TCR yield between samples came mainly from small differences in library volumes within the pool. The study tracked peripheral blood TCR repertoire changes in vivo during primary and secondary sensitization to the hapten diphenylcyclopropenone (DPC) in alopecia patients.

During library preparation, unique molecular identifiers were attached to individual cDNA molecules so that TCRs could be counted in a quantitative, reproducible way. From each blood RNA sample, both TCR alpha and TCR beta chains were sequenced. The paper's processing steps were these. Samples had a median of roughly 87,000 TCRs, with a range from roughly 20,000 to 690,600. V, J and CDR3 annotation of the TCR reads was carried out using the Decombinator software suite. For the PS versus PT1 abundance plots, all samples were subsampled to the same number of TCRs (28,000). TCRs were defined as expanded if absent before sensitization and observed at least eight times at the 2-week time point. TCRdb trimmed the raw reads at Q25, called clones with MiXCR and kept productive beta chains. Records with the same CDR3 protein are collapsed into one entry carrying the most frequent genes and DNA. The V and J calls here are based on TCRdb, not the publication. The sample has about 120,000 distinct CDR3 sequences on record, around 8.5% of them singletons. The ten largest clones represent 1.4% of the sample.

This clonotype was seen only a few times. Its recognized antigen is unknown. Nothing much larger sits one base from this clone, and base qualities are not available. Via the germline V gene (reference sequence), CDR1 is MNHNY and CDR2 SVGAGI. The CDR3 runs 11 residues from the cysteine to the phenylalanine. The CDR3 DNA has 33 bases and is translated from base 1. V is shortened by 8 bases, J by 5 bases, and the region joining them spans 6 bases. Total RNA was extracted from unfractionated whole blood that had been collected in Tempus Blood RNA tubes. Five or six healthy volunteers were used as TCR sequencing controls and were bled at day 0, 2 weeks and 6 weeks. The paper as a whole reports these results and caveats: After repeated subsampling, the strength of the expansion versus patch-test correlation and the threshold at which it became significant changed. DPC sensitization did not change the number of TCRs with a frequency above 1 in 1000, and there was no evidence of changes in global repertoire structure.

Source material: whole blood. Rearrangement joined TRBV6-6 to TRBJ2-2, with no D gene named confidently. The TCR sequence derives from a human donor in good health. Some clones in this sample may be carry-over from other donors' samples. Donor details come from another sample of the same person, matched by shared clones. The nucleotide sequence reads TGTGCCAGCCACGGAACCGGGGAGCTGTTTTTT. It codes for CASHGTGELFF.